The 2 T cell receptor beta chains below all came from one sample that was sequenced in a study of technical replicates of blood from a handful of donors. Assay used: immunoSEQ multiplex PCR; TCRdb lists only in-frame clones, some missing. The sample carries 50,000 to 70,000 clones, approximately 87% recorded once. Source material: PBMCs. These TCRs come from a human donor in good health. Some clones in this sample may be carry-over from other donors' samples.

The chain employs TRBV7-2 and TRBJ1-1; no definite D call. This CDR3 is 13 amino acids long. The germline V gene has CDR1 SGHTA and CDR2 FQGNSA. Trimming removed 2 bases at V and 4 bases at J, with 8 bases between. The CDR3 loop reads CASSLSFRTEAFF. The CDR3 DNA reads TGTGCCAGCAGCTTATCTTTTCGCACTGAAGCTTTCTTT.

The V and J genes are TRBV5-4 and TRBJ1-1; D is possibly TRBD1 (6 bases). This CDR3 contains 12 residues. V was shortened by 4 bases and J by 6 bases, with 10 bases between the two germline ends. The V gene's germline CDR1 is SGHNT and CDR2 YYREEE (reference sequence). CDR3 sequence reads: CASSLQGSEAFF. The CDR3 DNA sequence: TGTGCCAGCAGCCTACAGGGATCTGAAGCTTTCTTT.